The 14 T cell receptor beta chains below come from one sample, sequenced in a study of identifying expanded T cells in peripheral blood. The assay was immunoSEQ multiplex PCR, and TCRdb's table has in-frame clones only and misses some. The repertoire holds under 85,000 clones, with over 80% as singletons. The sample consisted of blood. The receptors stem from a person aged 18 to 70 in good health.

Only one count was recorded for this clone. The chain is built from TRBV4-2 and TRBJ2-7; TRBD2 matches at 12 bases. V lost 4 bases to trimming and J lost 4 bases; unmatched junction nucleotides: 5. CDR1 is LGHNA and CDR2 is YNFKEQ in the germline V gene. This CDR3 has 15 residues. CDR3 DNA: TGTGCCAGCAGCCGTTCGACTAGCGGGAGTTACGAGCAGTACTTC. Translated: CASSRSTSGSYEQYF.

This sequence joins TRBV27 and TRBJ2-3, with 8 bases fitting TRBD2. The CDR3 is 15 residues long. CDR1 and CDR2 (germline): MNHEY, SMNVEV (reference sequence). V shed 2 bases, J shed 6 bases, and the junction held 7 bases outside the gene matches. The CDR3 bases are TGTGCCAGCAGTTTAGAAGCGGGAGTGGTCGATACGCAGTATTTT. The encoded protein is CASSLEAGVVDTQYF.

The genes are TRBV9 and TRBJ1-2; 9 positions match TRBD1. This CDR3 has 15 amino acids. From germline, CDR1 is SGDLS and CDR2 YYNGEE. Losses at the gene ends were 0 bases for V and 4 bases for J; bases not matched to a gene: 4. CDR3 amino acids: CASSVVGTGTYGYTF. CDR3 coding DNA: TGTGCCAGCAGCGTAGTGGGGACAGGGACCTATGGCTACACCTTC.

This clone was picked up one time. The genes are TRBV20-1 and TRBJ1-1; D not certain. Germline V gene lookup returns CDR1 DFQATT and CDR2 SNEGSKA (reference sequence). The CDR3 has 11 residues. V dropped 2 bases and J dropped 5 bases, with 6 bases sitting between them. The CDR3 DNA reads as TGCAGTGCTAGAAGTGGAACTGAAGCTTTCTTT. This encodes CSARSGTEAFF.

The rearrangement links TRBV27 to TRBJ1-4; TRBD1 is a possible D gene (6 bases). Trimming took 1 base from V and 8 from J, leaving 8 bases between them. Germline V gene sequence: CDR1 MNHEY, CDR2 SMNVEV (reference sequence). This CDR3 has 13 amino acids. This CDR3 reads CASSLLGTEKLFF. DNA for the CDR3: TGTGCCAGCAGTTTATTGGGGACAGAAAAACTGTTTTTT.

The rearrangement joins TRBV28 to TRBJ2-2; possibly TRBD2 for D (6 bases). The CDR3 has 15 residues. With 2 bases removed from V and 2 bases from J, the gap between germline ends came to 9 bases. Germline V gene data show CDR1 as MDHEN and CDR2 as SYDVKM. In DNA form, the CDR3 reads TGTGCCAGCAGTTTAGGGGGGATCAACACCGGGGAGCTGTTTTTT. Its protein is CASSLGGINTGELFF.

The chain has TRBV4-3 and TRBJ2-6, with 8 bases that match TRBD1. Germline V gene sequence: CDR1 LGHNA, CDR2 YSLEER. This CDR3 is built from 18 residues. J was trimmed by 2 bases and V by 4 bases; bases with no gene match: 10. The CDR3 protein is CASSLLDREDTGANVLTF. CDR3 coding DNA: TGCGCCAGCAGCCTCCTGGACAGGGAAGACACTGGGGCCAACGTCCTGACTTTC.

V is TRBV9 and J is TRBJ1-2, with no clear D. The length of the CDR3 is 15 residues. The V end lost 3 bases, the J end lost 0 bases, and 12 bases lay between the germline ends. CDR1 SGDLS and CDR2 YYNGEE come from the germline V gene. The CDR3 nucleotides are TGTGCCAGCAGCGCATCACAGTCAGCTAACTATGGCTACACCTTC. It codes for CASSASQSANYGYTF.

This rearrangement joins TRBV7-9 to TRBJ2-1; TRBD1 or TRBD2 may be the D gene (5 bases each). V was cut by 2 bases and J by 9 bases, with 14 bases left in between. The germline gives CDR1 SEHNR, CDR2 FQNEAQ (reference sequence). CDR3 size: 14 residues. CDR3 amino acids: CASSLLGDAGEQFF. Written as DNA, the CDR3 is TGTGCCAGCAGCTTACTGGGGGATGCGGGTGAGCAGTTCTTC.

V and J are TRBV9 and TRBJ2-7; D is perhaps TRBD2 (6 bases). Trimming removed 0 bases from V and 0 bases from J, with 16 bases in between. The CDR3 runs to 17 residues. Germline V gene data show CDR1 as SGDLS and CDR2 as YYNGEE. The CDR3 region is CASSVAGGSGLSYEQYF. The CDR3, as DNA: TGTGCCAGCAGCGTAGCTGGTGGTAGCGGACTCTCCTACGAGCAGTACTTC.

The chain combines TRBV4-3 with TRBJ2-7; TRBD2 matches at 8 bases. CDR3 length equals 15 residues. The ends lost 3 bases at V and 3 bases at J; junction bases unmatched: 7. From germline, CDR1 is LGHNA and CDR2 YSLEER. The CDR3 nucleotides read TGCGCCAGCAGCCAGGTGCAAGCGGGAGTCTACGAGCAGTACTTC. Translating it yields CASSQVQAGVYEQYF.

This rearrangement joins TRBV7-3 to TRBJ2-6; D remains ambiguous. The CDR3 is made up of 15 amino acids. Trimming removed 3 bases from V and 2 bases from J, with 8 bases in between. The V gene's germline CDR1 is SGHTA and CDR2 FQGTGA. CDR3 loop: CASSFGSAGANVLTF. Written as DNA, the CDR3 is TGTGCCAGCAGCTTTGGCAGTGCTGGGGCCAACGTCCTGACTTTC.

The chain has TRBV10-1 and TRBJ1-1; 9 bases align to TRBD1. V lost 7 bases to trimming and J lost 1 base; unmatched junction nucleotides: 16. The germline CDR1 and CDR2 sequences are WNHNN and SYGVQD (reference sequence). The CDR3 extends over 18 amino acids. CDR3 amino acids: CASKSPDRGTYGNTEAFF. CDR3 DNA: TGCGCCAGCAAATCCCCGGACAGGGGTACTTACGGGAACACTGAAGCTTTCTTT.

V gene TRBV20-1 combines with J gene TRBJ2-5; D not resolved. CDR1 and CDR2 (germline): DFQATT, SNEGSKA (reference sequence). The CDR3 is made up of 11 amino acids. Between the trimmed V and J ends, which lost 6 bases and 5 bases, there was a span of 10 bases. The CDR3 nucleotides are TGCAGTGCCCTCCCTAGGGAGACCCAGTACTTC. This gives the protein CSALPRETQYF.